This paragraph reports one TCR beta chain. What it binds is unknown. These data belong to a study of post-analysis software for immune sequencing data. Germline values: CDR1 MNHEY, CDR2 SVGAGI. This CDR3 is 11 amino acids long. V lost 6 bases and J 5 bases, leaving 7 bases between the germline ends. Unique molecular identifiers had been added to the TCR beta cDNA libraries. Yield was roughly 0.5 million cDNA molecules from roughly 1 to 10 million T cells. One entry per CDR3 protein, called by TCRdb with MiXCR from the PCR reads. The sample records some 690,000 distinct CDR3 sequences, roughly 30% being singletons. Broader study findings: Comparison with controls showed significantly lower normalized Chao1 diversity in multiple sclerosis patients. Samples made in the same batch grouped tightly together by F measure. A handful of TRBV segments were significantly more frequent in patients than in controls. TRBV5-6, TRBV5-1 and TRBV20-1 were among these segments.

This chain uses TRBV6-5 with TRBJ1-1; no reliable D call. Sequencing used blood. The receptor comes from a girl aged 5-17 years with multiple sclerosis. The chain's CDR3 is CASRFKTEAFF. DNA for the CDR3: TGTGCCAGCAGGTTTAAGACTGAAGCTTTCTTT.